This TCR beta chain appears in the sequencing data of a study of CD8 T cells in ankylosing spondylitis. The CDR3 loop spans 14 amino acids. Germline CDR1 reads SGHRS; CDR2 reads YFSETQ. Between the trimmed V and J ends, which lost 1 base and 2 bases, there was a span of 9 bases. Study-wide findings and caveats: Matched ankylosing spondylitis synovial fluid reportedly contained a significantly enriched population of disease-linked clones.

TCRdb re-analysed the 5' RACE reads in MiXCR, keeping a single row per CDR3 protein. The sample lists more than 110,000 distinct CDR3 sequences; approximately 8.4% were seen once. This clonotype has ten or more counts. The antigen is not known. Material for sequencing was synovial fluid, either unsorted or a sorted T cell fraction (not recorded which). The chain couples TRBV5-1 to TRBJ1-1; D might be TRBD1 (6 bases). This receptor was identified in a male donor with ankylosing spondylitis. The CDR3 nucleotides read TGCGCCAGCAGCTTGAACAGGGCCAACACTGAAGCTTTCTTT. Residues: CASSLNRANTEAFF.